What follows is one T cell receptor (beta chain) and its context. The data were taken from a study of T-cell memory formation after mild COVID-19. 5'RACE with constant-segment primers built TCRalpha and TCRbeta cDNA libraries with UMIs. TCRdb recomputed calls from the 5' RACE reads with MiXCR, one row per CDR3 protein. The table lists around 300,000 distinct CDR3 sequences, roughly 13% of them singletons. This TCR came from a man aged 18-30 years who had mild COVID-19 (a few samples of this study predate the infection). Cell type and time point are not known. The sample taken for sequencing was PBMCs or a T cell subset sorted from them (not recorded which).

CDR3 DNA: TGTGCCAGCAGCCTGCGACAGGGCAGCTCCTACGAGCAGTACTTC. It yields the protein CASSLRQGSSYEQYF. This chain uses TRBV7-2 with TRBJ2-7; TRBD1 aligns across 7 bases. This CDR3 spans 15 amino acids. The V gene end was trimmed by 5 bases and the J gene end by 0 bases; junction bases not matched to a gene: 7. Germline CDR1 reads SGHTA; CDR2 reads FQGNSA.